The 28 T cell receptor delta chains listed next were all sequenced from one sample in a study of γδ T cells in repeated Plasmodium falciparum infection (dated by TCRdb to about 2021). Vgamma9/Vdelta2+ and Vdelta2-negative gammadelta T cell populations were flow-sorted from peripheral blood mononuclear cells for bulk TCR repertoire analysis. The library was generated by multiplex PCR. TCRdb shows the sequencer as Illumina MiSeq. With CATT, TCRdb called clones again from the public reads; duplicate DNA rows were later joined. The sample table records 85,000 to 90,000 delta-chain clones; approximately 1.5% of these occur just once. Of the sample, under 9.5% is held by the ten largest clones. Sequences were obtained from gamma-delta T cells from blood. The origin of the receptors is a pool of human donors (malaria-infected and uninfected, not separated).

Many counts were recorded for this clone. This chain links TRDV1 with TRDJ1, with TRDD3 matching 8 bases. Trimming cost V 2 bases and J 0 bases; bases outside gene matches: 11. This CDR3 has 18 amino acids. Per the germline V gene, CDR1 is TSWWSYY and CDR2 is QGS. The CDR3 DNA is TGTGCTCTTGGGGAAACCCCCCTCGACTGGGGGTACACCGATAAACTCATCTTT. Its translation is CALGETPLDWGYTDKLIF.

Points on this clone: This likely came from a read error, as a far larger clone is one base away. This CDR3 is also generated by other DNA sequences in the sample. Here the CDR3 reads CACDTKGEALTAQLFF. The DNA for the CDR3 is TGTGCCTGTGACACTAAGGGGGAAGCTTTGACAGCACAACTCTTCTTT. The chain combines TRDV2 with TRDJ2; tentative D call: TRDD3 (6 bases). Germline matching of the DNA provided the J gene here, since TCRdb leaves it blank. The CDR3 spans 16 residues. The ends were cut back, 1 base at V and 0 bases at J, with 11 bases in the middle. Germline V gene lookup returns CDR1 GEAIGNYY and CDR2 EKD.

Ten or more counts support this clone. In DNA, the CDR3 is TGTGCTCTTGGGGAAGGAAGGGATCCGAGCCGTACTGGGGGAACCGATAAACTCATCTTT. The encoded protein is CALGEGRDPSRTGGTDKLIF. The J gene is TRDJ1, the V gene TRDV1, with 9 bases identical to TRDD3. Germline loops: CDR1 TSWWSYY, CDR2 QGS. J gave up 2 bases and V 2 bases, and 18 bases lay outside the gene matches. The CDR3 covers 20 residues.

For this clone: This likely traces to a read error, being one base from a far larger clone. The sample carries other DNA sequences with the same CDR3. The CDR3 DNA is TGTGCCCACTACGATGGGTGGAGGAGAACTGATAAACTCATCTTT. It translates to CAHYDGWRRTDKLIF. The chain couples TRDV3 to TRDJ1, with unresolved D. The J gene is absent in TCRdb and was assigned here via DNA matching to germline. The CDR3 length is 15 residues. Trimming took off 5 bases at V and 5 bases at J, with 24 bases between the two ends. Germline V gives CDR1 TVYSNPD, CDR2 GDNSRS (reference sequence).

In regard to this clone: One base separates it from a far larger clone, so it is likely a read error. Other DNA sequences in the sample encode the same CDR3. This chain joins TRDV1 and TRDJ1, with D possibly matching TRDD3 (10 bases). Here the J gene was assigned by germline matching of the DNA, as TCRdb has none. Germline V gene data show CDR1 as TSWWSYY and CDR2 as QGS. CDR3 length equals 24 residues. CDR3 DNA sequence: TGTGCCCTTGGGGAACTATCCCACCCCTTCCTACTCGAACTGGGGGATTCAAGCACCGATAAACTCATCTTT. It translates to CALGELSHPFLLELGDSSTDKLIF.

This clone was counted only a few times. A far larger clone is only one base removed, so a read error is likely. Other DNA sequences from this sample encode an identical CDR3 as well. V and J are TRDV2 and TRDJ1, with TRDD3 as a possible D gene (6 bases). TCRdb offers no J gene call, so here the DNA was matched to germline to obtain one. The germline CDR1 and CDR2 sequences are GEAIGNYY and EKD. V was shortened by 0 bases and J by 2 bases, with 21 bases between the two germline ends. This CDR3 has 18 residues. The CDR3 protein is CACDTLFGGGYGTDKLIF. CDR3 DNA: TGTGCCTGTGACACCCTATTTGGTGGGGGGTACGGGACCGATAAACTCATCTTT.

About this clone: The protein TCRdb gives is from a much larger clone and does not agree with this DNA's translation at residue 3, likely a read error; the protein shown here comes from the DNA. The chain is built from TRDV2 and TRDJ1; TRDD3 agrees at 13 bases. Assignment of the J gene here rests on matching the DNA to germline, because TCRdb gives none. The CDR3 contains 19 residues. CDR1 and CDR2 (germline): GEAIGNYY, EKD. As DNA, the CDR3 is TGTGCCCGTGAGCCCTTTATACTGGGGGATACGCCTGGGACCGATAAACTCATCTTT. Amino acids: CAREPFILGDTPGTDKLIF.

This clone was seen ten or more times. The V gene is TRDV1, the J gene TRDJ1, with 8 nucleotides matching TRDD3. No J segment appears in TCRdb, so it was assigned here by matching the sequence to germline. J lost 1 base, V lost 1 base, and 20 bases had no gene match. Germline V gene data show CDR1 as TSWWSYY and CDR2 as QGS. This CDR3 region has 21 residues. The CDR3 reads CALGEPLPHWGPYHVTDKLIF. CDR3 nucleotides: TGTGCTCTTGGGGAACCTCTTCCACACTGGGGGCCTTACCATGTCACCGATAAACTCATCTTT.

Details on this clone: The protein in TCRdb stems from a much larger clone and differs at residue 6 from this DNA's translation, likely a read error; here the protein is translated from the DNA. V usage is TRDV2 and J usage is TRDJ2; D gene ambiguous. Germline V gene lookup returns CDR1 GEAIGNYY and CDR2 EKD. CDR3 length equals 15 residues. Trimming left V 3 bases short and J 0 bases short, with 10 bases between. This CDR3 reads CACDWVAPLTAQLFF. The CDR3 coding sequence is TGTGCCTGTGACTGGGTGGCACCTTTGACAGCACAACTCTTCTTT.

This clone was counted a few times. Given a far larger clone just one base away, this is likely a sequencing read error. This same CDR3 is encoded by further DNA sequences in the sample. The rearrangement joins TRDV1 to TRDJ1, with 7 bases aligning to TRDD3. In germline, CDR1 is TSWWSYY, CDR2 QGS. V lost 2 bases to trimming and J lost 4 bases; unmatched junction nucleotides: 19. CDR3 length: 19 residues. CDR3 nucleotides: TGTGCTCTTGGGGAAATTTTCGACGGTGGATACGCTGGGTTCGATAAACTCATCTTT. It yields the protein CALGEIFDGGYAGFDKLIF.

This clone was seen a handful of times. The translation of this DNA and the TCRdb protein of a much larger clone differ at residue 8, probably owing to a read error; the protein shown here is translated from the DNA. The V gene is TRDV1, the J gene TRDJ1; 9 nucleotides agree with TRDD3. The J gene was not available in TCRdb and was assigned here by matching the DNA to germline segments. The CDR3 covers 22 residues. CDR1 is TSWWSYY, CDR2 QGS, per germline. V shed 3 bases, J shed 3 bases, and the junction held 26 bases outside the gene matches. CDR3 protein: CALGDGIPLPQYWGTLPDKLIF. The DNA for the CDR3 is TGTGCTCTTGGGGATGGAATCCCTCTGCCGCAGTACTGGGGGACACTACCCGATAAACTCATCTTT.

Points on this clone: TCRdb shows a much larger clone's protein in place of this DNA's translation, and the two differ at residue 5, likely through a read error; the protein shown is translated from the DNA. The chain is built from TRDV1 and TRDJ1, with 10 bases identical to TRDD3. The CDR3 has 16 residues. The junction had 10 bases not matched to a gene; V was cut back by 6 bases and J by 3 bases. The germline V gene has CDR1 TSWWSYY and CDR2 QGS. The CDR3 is CALGRRGGYGPDKLIF. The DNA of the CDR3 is TGTGCTCTTGGACGCCGAGGGGGATACGGGCCCGATAAACTCATCTTT.

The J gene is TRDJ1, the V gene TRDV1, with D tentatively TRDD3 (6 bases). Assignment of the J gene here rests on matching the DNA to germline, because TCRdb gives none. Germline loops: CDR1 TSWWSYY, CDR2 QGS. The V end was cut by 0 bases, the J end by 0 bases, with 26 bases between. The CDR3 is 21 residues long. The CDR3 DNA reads TGTGCTCTTGGGGAACTAGATAGCAAGCGTCTCTGGGGCTGGTACACCGATAAACTCATCTTT. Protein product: CALGELDSKRLWGWYTDKLIF.

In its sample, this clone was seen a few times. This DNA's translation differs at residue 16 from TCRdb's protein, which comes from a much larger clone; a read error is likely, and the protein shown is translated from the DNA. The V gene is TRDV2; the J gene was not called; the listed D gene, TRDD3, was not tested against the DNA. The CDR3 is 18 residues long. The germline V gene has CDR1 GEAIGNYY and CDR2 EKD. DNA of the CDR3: TGTGCCTGTGACGGGCTTCCTACCGGGGGGACCGAGACCGATAAACCCATCTTT. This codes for CACDGLPTGGTETDKPIF.

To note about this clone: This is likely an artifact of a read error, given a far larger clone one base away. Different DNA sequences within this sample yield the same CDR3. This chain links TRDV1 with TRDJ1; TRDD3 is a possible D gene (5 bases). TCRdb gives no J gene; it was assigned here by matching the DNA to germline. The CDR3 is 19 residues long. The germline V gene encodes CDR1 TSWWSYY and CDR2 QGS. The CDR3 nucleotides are TGTGCTCTTGGGGGACTCTCGAGGTCGGGGGCCCTGTACACCGACAAACTCATCTTT. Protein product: CALGGLSRSGALYTDKLIF.

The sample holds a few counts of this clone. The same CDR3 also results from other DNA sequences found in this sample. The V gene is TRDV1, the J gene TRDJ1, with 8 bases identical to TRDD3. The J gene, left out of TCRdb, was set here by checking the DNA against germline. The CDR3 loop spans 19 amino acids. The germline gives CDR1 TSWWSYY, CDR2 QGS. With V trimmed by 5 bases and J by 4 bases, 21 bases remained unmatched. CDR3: CALGKVVPSTGGRGDKLIF. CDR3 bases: TGTGCTCTTGGGAAAGTTGTCCCCAGTACTGGGGGCAGGGGCGATAAACTCATCTTT.

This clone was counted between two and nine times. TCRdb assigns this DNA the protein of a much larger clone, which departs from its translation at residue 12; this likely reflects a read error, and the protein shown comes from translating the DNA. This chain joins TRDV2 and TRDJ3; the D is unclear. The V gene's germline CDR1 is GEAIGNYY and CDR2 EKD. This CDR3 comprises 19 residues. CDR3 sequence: CACDTPPHNSSLDTRQMFF. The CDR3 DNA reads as TGTGCCTGTGACACCCCACCCCACAACAGCTCCTTGGACACCCGACAGATGTTTTTC.

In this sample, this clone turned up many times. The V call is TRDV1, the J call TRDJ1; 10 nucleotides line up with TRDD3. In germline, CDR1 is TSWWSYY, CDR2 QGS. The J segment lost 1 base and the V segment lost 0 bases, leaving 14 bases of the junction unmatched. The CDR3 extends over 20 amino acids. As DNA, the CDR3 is TGTGCTCTTGGGGAACTCCCCCCACGGGGGATACGGAGTCGCACCGATAAACTCATCTTT. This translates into CALGELPPRGIRSRTDKLIF.

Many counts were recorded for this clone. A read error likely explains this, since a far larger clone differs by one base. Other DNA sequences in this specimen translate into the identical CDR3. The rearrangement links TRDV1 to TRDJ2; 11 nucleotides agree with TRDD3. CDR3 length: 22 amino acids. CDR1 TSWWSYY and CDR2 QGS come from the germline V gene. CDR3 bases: TGCGCTCTTGGGAGCAACCGGCCTTCCCCTTACTGGGGGATAATTTTGACAGCACAACTCTTCTTT. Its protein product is CALGSNRPSPYWGIILTAQLFF.

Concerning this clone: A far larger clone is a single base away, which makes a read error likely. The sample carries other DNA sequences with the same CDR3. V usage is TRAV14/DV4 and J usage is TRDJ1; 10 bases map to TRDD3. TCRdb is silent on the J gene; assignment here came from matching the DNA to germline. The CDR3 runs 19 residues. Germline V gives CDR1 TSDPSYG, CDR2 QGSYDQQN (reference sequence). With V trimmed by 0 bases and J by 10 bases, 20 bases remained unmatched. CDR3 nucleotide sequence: TGTGCAATGAGAGAGGGTGATTCTCGCTACTGGGGGATCCCGCGGGGACTCATCTTT. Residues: CAMREGDSRYWGIPRGLIF.

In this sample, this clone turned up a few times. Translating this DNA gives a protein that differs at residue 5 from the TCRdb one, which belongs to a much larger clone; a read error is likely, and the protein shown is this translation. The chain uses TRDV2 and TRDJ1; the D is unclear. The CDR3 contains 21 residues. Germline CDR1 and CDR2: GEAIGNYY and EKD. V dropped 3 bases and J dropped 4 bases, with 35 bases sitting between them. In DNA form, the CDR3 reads TGTGCCTGTGACCCCGTTCAAGGGGCTAAAAATTTCCAGGGCGAGGGCGATAAACTCATCTTT. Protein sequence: CACDPVQGAKNFQGEGDKLIF.

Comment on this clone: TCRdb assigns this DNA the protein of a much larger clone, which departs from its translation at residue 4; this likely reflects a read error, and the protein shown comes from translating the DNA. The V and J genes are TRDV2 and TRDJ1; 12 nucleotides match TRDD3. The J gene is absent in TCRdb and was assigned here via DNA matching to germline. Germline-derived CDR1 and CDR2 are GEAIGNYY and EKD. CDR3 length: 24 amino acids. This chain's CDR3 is CACYTLRLGDTPESEEGRADKLIF. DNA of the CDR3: TGTGCCTGTTACACCCTAAGACTGGGGGATACCCCAGAGTCCGAAGAGGGTCGCGCCGATAAACTCATCTTT.

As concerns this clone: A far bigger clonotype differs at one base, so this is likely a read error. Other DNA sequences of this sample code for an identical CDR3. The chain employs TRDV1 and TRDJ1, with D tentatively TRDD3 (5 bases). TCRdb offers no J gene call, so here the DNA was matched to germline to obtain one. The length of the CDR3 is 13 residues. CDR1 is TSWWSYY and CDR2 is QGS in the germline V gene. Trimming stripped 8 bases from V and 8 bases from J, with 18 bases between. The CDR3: CALLFPGGSKLIF. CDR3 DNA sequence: TGTGCTCTTTTATTCCCCGGGGGCTCAAAACTCATCTTT.

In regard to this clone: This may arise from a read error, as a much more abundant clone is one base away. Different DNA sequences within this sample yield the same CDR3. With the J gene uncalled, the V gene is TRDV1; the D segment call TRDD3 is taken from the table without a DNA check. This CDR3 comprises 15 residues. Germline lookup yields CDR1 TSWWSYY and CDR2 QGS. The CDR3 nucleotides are TGTGCTCTTGGGGAACCGCTTGGGGGACCCGATAAACTCATCTTC. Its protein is CALGEPLGGPDKLIF.

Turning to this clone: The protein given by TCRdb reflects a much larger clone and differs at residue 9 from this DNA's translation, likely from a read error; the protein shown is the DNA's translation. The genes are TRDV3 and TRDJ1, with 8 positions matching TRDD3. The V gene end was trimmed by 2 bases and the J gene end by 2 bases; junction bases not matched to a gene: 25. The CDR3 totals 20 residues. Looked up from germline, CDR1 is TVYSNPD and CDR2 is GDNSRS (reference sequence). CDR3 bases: TGTGCCTTTCCCTCCCAATTTACTGAGGGATCCGCTGGGGGAACCGATAAACTCATCTTT. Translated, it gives CAFPSQFTEGSAGGTDKLIF.

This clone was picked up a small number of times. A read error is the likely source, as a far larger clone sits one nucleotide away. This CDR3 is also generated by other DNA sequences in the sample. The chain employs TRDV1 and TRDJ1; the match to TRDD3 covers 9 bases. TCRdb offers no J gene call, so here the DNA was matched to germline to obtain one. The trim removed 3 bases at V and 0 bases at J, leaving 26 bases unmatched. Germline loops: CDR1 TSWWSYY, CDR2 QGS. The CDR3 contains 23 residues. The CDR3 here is CALGDPLGPTKSTGGLNTDKLIF. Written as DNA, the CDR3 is TGTGCTCTTGGGGACCCGTTGGGTCCTACAAAATCTACTGGGGGACTAAACACCGATAAACTCATCTTT.

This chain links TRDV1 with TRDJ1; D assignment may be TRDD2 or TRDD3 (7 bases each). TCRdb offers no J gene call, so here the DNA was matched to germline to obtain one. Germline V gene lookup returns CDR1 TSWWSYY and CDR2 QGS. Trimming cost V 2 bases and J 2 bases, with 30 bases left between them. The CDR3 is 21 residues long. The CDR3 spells CALGEFESLPSVLGWTDKLIF. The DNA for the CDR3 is TGTGCTCTTGGGGAATTTGAGTCCCTTCCTTCCGTACTGGGGTGGACCGATAAACTCATCTTT.

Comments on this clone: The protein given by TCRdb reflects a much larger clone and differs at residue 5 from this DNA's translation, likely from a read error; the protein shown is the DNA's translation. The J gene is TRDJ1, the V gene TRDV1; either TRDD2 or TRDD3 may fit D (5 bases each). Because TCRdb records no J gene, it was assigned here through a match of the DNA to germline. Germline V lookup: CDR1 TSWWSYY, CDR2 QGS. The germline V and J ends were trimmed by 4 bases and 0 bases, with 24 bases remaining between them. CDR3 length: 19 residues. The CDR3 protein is CALGGPSPFGRGYTDKLIF. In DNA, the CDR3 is TGTGCTCTTGGGGGCCCAAGTCCCTTCGGGAGGGGGTACACCGATAAACTCATCTTT.